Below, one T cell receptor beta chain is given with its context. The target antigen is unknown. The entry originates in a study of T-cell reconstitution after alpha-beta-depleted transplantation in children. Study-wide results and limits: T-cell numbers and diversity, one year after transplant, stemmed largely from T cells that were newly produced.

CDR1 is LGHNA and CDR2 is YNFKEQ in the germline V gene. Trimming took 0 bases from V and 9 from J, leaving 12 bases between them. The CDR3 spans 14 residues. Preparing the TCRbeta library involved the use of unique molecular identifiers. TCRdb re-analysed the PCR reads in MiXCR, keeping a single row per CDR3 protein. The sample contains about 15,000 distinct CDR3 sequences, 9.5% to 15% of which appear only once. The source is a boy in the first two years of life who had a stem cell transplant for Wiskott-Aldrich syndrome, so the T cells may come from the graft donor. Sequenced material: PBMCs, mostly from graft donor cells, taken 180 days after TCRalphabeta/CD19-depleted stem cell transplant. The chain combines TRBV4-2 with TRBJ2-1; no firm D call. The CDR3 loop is CASSQDSLAGEQFF. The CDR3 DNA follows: TGTGCCAGCAGCCAAGACAGCCTCGCCGGTGAGCAGTTCTTC.